These 21 T cell receptor beta chains originate from one sample sequenced in a study of T cell repertoires in ileal Crohn's disease. Libraries were prepared by immunoSEQ multiplex PCR; TCRdb keeps only in-frame clonotypes and omits some of them. The data show approximately 13,000 clones, approximately 70% seen once. The sequencing sample was made of ileal tissue. Receptor source: an adult with Crohn's disease.

This clone was counted only a few times. The chain uses TRBV7-3 and TRBJ2-7; no definite D call. Germline CDR1 reads SGHTA; CDR2 reads FQGTGA. Trimming took 1 base from V and 5 from J, leaving 12 bases between them. This CDR3 comprises 14 residues. The CDR3 DNA reads TGTGCCAGCAGCTTAAACCCGGGTGTCCACGAGCAGTACTTC. It yields the protein CASSLNPGVHEQYF.

This clone was counted between two and nine times. The chain joins TRBV6-6 to TRBJ1-4; D is undetermined. Germline V CDR1 and CDR2: MNHNY, SVGAGI (reference sequence). V was trimmed by 2 bases and J by 12 bases, leaving 13 bases between them. The CDR3 consists of 13 residues. CDR3 bases: TGTGCCAGCAGTTACGCGGGCATTGGGGAACTGTTTTTT. Translation gives CASSYAGIGELFF.

This clone has a handful of counts. CDR3 loop: CASSLGTSSEGQETQYF. DNA of the CDR3: TGCGCCAGCAGCTTGGGAACTAGTAGCGAAGGGCAAGAGACCCAGTACTTC. This chain uses TRBV5-1 with TRBJ2-5, with a weak D call TRBD2 (5 bases). Germline V gene data show CDR1 as SGHRS and CDR2 as YFSETQ. The V end lost 0 bases, the J end lost 2 bases, and 17 bases lay between the germline ends. CDR3 length: 17 residues.

This chain joins TRBV19 and TRBJ1-5; 10 nucleotides line up with TRBD1. The V and J ends lost 5 bases and 5 bases, in that order; junction bases with no gene match: 6. Germline-derived CDR1 and CDR2 are LNHDA and SQIVND (reference sequence). This CDR3 is built from 15 residues. The CDR3: CASSPGTGEDQPQHF. The DNA of the CDR3 is TGTGCCAGTAGTCCCGGGACAGGGGAAGATCAGCCCCAGCATTTT.

This rearrangement joins TRBV28 to TRBJ1-4; the D is unclear. The ends were cut back, 6 bases at V and 0 bases at J, with 8 bases in the middle. This CDR3 comprises 14 residues. Germline V gives CDR1 MDHEN, CDR2 SYDVKM. For the CDR3, the DNA is TGTGCCAGCAGGGATCGAGCAACTAATGAAAAACTGTTTTTT. This encodes CASRDRATNEKLFF.

J is TRBJ1-1 and V is TRBV10-1; TRBD1 aligns across 8 bases. The V and J ends lost 6 bases and 5 bases, in that order; junction bases with no gene match: 8. The CDR3 consists of 14 residues. Germline V CDR1 and CDR2: WNHNN, SYGVQD (reference sequence). The CDR3 region is CASSVDRVGTEAFF. For the CDR3, the DNA is TGCGCCAGCAGCGTGGACAGGGTGGGGACTGAAGCTTTCTTT.

The chain has TRBV18 and TRBJ2-7; TRBD1 is a possible D gene (5 bases). This CDR3 is 15 amino acids long. Germline assignment: CDR1 KGHSH and CDR2 LQKENI. Trimming stripped 6 bases from V and 3 bases from J, with 18 bases between. CDR3 sequence (DNA): TGTGCCAGCTCGGCGACAGAGTTCTCTTTCTACGAGCAGTACTTC. Its protein is CASSATEFSFYEQYF.

The DNA for the CDR3 is TGTGCCAGCAGCCAGGGACAGGGGAAAGGAAACACCATATATTTT. Encoded protein: CASSQGQGKGNTIYF. V is TRBV9 and J is TRBJ1-3; 10 nucleotides match TRBD1. Germline V CDR1 and CDR2: SGDLS, YYNGEE. V shed 4 bases, J shed 4 bases, and the junction held 5 bases outside the gene matches. The CDR3 loop spans 15 amino acids.

The rearrangement joins TRBV28 to TRBJ1-1; TRBD1 matches at 10 bases. The CDR3 totals 15 residues. J was trimmed by 2 bases and V by 5 bases; bases with no gene match: 5. Germline CDR1 MDHEN, CDR2 SYDVKM. For the CDR3, the DNA is TGTGCCAGCAGTCGACAGGGGGCTTCTAACACTGAAGCTTTCTTT. Residues: CASSRQGASNTEAFF. Looking up the rest from reference TRBV28 and TRBJ1-1 gives the full variable domain: DVKVTQSSRYLVKRTGEKVFLECVQDMDHENMFWYRQDPGLGLRLIYFSYDVKMKEKGDIPEGYSVSREKKERFSLILESASTNQTSMYLCASSRQGASNTEAFFGQGTRLTVV.

This chain connects TRBV5-1 to TRBJ1-4; no definite D call. The CDR3 runs 13 residues. Trimming removed 5 bases from V and 3 bases from J, with 8 bases in between. Germline CDR1 and CDR2: SGHRS and YFSETQ. In DNA, the CDR3 is TGCGCCAGCAGGTGGCAGCCTAATGAAAAACTGTTTTTT. Amino acids: CASRWQPNEKLFF.

This chain joins TRBV6-4 and TRBJ1-5; D call uncertain. Between the trimmed V and J ends, which lost 1 base and 0 bases, there was a span of 13 bases. Germline V gene sequence: CDR1 MRHNA, CDR2 SNTAGT. The CDR3 totals 17 residues. The CDR3 sequence is CASSDWAETYSNQPQHF. The CDR3 DNA sequence: TGTGCCAGCAGTGACTGGGCTGAAACGTATAGCAATCAGCCCCAGCATTTT.

The chain uses TRBV2 and TRBJ2-3, with 11 bases that match TRBD2. V lost 5 bases to trimming and J lost 4 bases; unmatched junction nucleotides: 8. The germline V gene has CDR1 SNHLY and CDR2 FYNNEI. The CDR3 extends over 16 amino acids. CDR3 nucleotides: TGTGCCAGCAGTTTCCCTAGCGGGGGGCCTTCAGATACGCAGTATTTT. It translates to CASSFPSGGPSDTQYF.

This clone came up a few times. The chain links TRBV11-2 to TRBJ2-7; D unclear. The CDR3 totals 14 residues. V dropped 5 bases and J dropped 2 bases, with 13 bases sitting between them. Per the germline V gene, CDR1 is SGHAT and CDR2 is FQNNGV. CDR3 nucleotide sequence: TGTGCCAGCAGCCTTCACATGGGGACCTACGAGCAGTACTTC. Protein: CASSLHMGTYEQYF. Filled out from reference TRBV11-2 and TRBJ2-7, the complete variable domain reads EAGVAQSPRYKIIEKRQSVAFWCNPISGHATLYWYQQILGQGPKLLIQFQNNGVVDDSQLPKDRFSAERLKGVDSTLKIQPAKLEDSAVYLCASSLHMGTYEQYFGPGTRLTVT.

This chain uses TRBV2 with TRBJ2-1; 10 bases align to TRBD1. Germline lookup yields CDR1 SNHLY and CDR2 FYNNEI. This CDR3 has 15 amino acids. Trimming removed 5 bases from V and 4 bases from J; junction bases left unmatched: 5. This CDR3 is CASSPDRGEYNEQFF. In nucleotides, the CDR3 is TGTGCCAGCAGTCCGGACAGGGGGGAGTACAATGAGCAGTTCTTC.

This clone is termed medium-sized. The chain recombines TRBV19 with TRBJ1-5; tentative D call: TRBD1 (6 bases). Germline V lookup: CDR1 LNHDA, CDR2 SQIVND (reference sequence). Between the trimmed V and J ends, which lost 5 bases and 4 bases, there was a span of 18 bases. The CDR3 runs 16 residues. Here the CDR3 DNA reads TGTGCCAGTAGTCGCGCGAAGGGGGGTGGGAATCAGCCCCAGCATTTT. The encoded protein is CASSRAKGGGNQPQHF.

V and J are TRBV7-6 and TRBJ2-3; D not certain. V was pared by 1 base and J by 1 base, with 9 bases between. The CDR3 is made up of 15 amino acids. The V gene's germline CDR1 is SGHVS and CDR2 FNYEAQ. Here the CDR3 reads CASSLEVGGTDTQYF. As DNA, the CDR3 is TGTGCCAGCAGCTTAGAAGTTGGCGGCACAGATACGCAGTATTTT.

The V call is TRBV7-2, the J call TRBJ2-5; TRBD2 might be the D (5 bases). The CDR3 runs 15 residues. In germline, CDR1 is SGHTA, CDR2 FQGNSA. Trimming pared 3 bases from V and 2 bases from J, leaving 13 bases between. CDR3 residues: CASSFRGSEQETQYF. The CDR3 coding sequence is TGTGCCAGCAGCTTTCGTGGGAGTGAGCAAGAGACCCAGTACTTC. Looking up the rest from reference TRBV7-2 and TRBJ2-5 gives the full variable domain: GAGVSQSPSNKVTEKGKDVELRCDPISGHTALYWYRQSLGQGLEFLIYFQGNSAPDKSGLPSDRFSAERTGGSVSTLTIQRTQQEDSAVYLCASSFRGSEQETQYFGPGTRLLVL.

The gene calls are TRBV18 and TRBJ1-5; D might be TRBD1 (5 bases). CDR3 size: 15 residues. Germline V gene lookup returns CDR1 KGHSH and CDR2 LQKENI. Between the trimmed V and J ends, which lost 4 bases and 7 bases, there was a span of 17 bases. For the CDR3, the DNA is TGTGCCAGCTCACGATCGGGGCAGGGTGTACAGCCCCAGCATTTT. Translation gives CASSRSGQGVQPQHF.

This clone is termed medium-sized. CDR3 nucleotides: TGTGCCCTGGGACAGGGGGATGGCTACACCTTC. It specifies CALGQGDGYTF. The rearrangement joins TRBV19 to TRBJ1-2; TRBD1 aligns across 11 bases. V trimming: 11 bases; J trimming: 6 bases; junction bases outside the gene matches: 2. The CDR3 has 11 residues. The germline CDR1 and CDR2 sequences are LNHDA and SQIVND (reference sequence).

This clone is categorized as medium-sized. The V call is TRBV18, the J call TRBJ2-3, with D maybe TRBD1 (5 bases). Trimming took off 2 bases at V and 6 bases at J, with 12 bases between the two ends. The CDR3 is 14 residues long. CDR1 and CDR2 (germline): KGHSH, LQKENI. The CDR3 coding sequence is TGTGCCAGCTCACCAGATCAGGGATGGGATACGCAGTATTTT. Its translation: CASSPDQGWDTQYF.

The chain couples TRBV29-1 to TRBJ1-1; D unclear. This CDR3 has 13 residues. Trimming cost V 4 bases and J 3 bases, with 12 bases left between them. CDR1 SQVTM and CDR2 ANQGSEA come from the germline V gene. In nucleotides, the CDR3 is TGCAGCGTTGTCGTAGACGGATACACTGAAGCTTTCTTT. Amino acid sequence: CSVVVDGYTEAFF. Filled out from reference TRBV29-1 and TRBJ1-1, the complete variable domain reads SAVISQKPSRDICQRGTSLTIQCQVDSQVTMMFWYRQQPGQSLTLIATANQGSEATYESGFVIDKFPISRPNLTFSTLTVSNMSPEDSSIYLCSVVVDGYTEAFFGQGTRLTVV.